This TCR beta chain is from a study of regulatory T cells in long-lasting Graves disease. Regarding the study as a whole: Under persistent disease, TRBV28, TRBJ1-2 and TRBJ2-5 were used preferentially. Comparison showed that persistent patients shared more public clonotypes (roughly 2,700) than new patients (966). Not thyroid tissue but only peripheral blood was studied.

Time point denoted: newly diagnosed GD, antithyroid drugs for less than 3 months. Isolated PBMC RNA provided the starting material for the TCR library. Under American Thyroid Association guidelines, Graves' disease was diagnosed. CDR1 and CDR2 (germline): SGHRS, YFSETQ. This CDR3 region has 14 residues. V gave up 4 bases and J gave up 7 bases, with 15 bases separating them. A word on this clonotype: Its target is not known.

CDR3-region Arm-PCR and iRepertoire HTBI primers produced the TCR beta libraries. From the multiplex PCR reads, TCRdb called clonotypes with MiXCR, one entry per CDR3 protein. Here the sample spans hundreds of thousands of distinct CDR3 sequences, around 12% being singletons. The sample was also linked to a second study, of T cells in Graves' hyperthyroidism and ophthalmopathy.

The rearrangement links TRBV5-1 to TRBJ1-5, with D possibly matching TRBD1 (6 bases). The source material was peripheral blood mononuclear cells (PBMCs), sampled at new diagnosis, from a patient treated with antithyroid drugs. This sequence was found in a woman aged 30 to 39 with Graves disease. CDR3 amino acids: CASSPDQGQQPQHF. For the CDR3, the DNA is TGCGCCAGCAGCCCCGACCAGGGGCAGCAGCCCCAGCATTTT.